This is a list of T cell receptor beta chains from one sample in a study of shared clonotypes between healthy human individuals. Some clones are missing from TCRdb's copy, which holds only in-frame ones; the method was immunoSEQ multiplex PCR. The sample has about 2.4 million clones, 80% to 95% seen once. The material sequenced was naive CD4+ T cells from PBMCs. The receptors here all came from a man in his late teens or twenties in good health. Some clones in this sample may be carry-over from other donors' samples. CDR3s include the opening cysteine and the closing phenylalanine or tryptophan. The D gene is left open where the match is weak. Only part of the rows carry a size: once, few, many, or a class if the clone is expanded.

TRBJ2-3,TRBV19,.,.,TGTGCCAGTAGTATAGAGTTCACAGATACGCAGTATTTT,CASSIEFTDTQYF
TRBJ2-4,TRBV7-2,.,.,TGTGCCAGCAGCTTCGGGGCGAGTGGAAACATTCAGTACTTC,CASSFGASGNIQYF
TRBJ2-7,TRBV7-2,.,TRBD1,TGTGCCAGCAGCGCAGCCGGGACAGGGGGTTACGAGCAGTACTTC,CASSAAGTGGYEQYF
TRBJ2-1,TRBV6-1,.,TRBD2,TGTGCCAGCACCACGACTAGCGGGAGTTCCGATGAGCAGTTCTTC,CASTTTSGSSDEQFF
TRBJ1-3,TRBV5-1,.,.,TGCGCCAGCAGCTTACAGGGATCCTCTGGAAACACCATATATTTT,CASSLQGSSGNTIYF
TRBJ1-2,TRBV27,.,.,TGTGCCAGCAGTCCCCCAGGGAGAGGCTATGGCTACACCTTC,CASSPPGRGYGYTF
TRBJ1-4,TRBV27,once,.,TGTGCCAGCAGTTCAGGGGAGGGGCGTGAAAAACTGTTTTTT,CASSSGEGREKLFF
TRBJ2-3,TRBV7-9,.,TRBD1,TGTGCCAGCAGCAAACCGACAGGGCGAGGCTCAGATACGCAGTATTTT,CASSKPTGRGSDTQYF
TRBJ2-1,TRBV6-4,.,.,TGTGCCAGCAGTGACTCAAAGTGGGGGGAGTTCTTC,CASSDSKWGEFF
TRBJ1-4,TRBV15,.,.,TGTGCCACCAGCGGGGGACGGTTTAATGAAAAACTGTTTTTT,CATSGGRFNEKLFF
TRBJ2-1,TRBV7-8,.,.,TGTGCCAGCAGCCCCCCGTGGTGGGCACGGGATGAGCAGTTCTTC,CASSPPWWARDEQFF
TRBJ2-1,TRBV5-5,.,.,TGTGCCAGCAGCACCTCTCTGGGGCTATTCAATGAGCAGTTCTTC,CASSTSLGLFNEQFF
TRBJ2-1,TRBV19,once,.,TGTGCCAGTAGTACCCAGCGGGACAATGAGCAGTTCTTC,CASSTQRDNEQFF
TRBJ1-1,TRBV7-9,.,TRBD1,TGTGCCAGCAGCTTTCAGACAGGGGGCCGTGACGACACTGAAGCTTTCTTT,CASSFQTGGRDDTEAFF
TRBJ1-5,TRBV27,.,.,TGTGCCAGCAGTTTATCGATAAGTTCCCGGGGTCAGCCCCAGCATTTT,CASSLSISSRGQPQHF
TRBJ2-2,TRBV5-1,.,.,TGCGCCAGCAGCTCGGGGACCGGGGAGCTGTTTTTT,CASSSGTGELFF
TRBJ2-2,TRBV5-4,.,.,TGTGCCAGCAGCTTGTCCCCGTCAGCCCTTACCGGGGAGCTGTTTTTT,CASSLSPSALTGELFF
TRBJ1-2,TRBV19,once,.,TGTGCCAGTAGTGAATTCGGACAGCGAGGGGGCTACACCTTC,CASSEFGQRGGYTF
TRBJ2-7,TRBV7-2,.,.,TGTGCCAGCAGCTCGAGGGCAGGGGGGAACGAGCAGTACTTC,CASSSRAGGNEQYF
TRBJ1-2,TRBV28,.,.,TGTGCCAGCAGTTTCGGCAATCAGGGCCATGGCTACACCTTC,CASSFGNQGHGYTF
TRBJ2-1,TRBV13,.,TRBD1,TGTGCCAGCAGCCCCAGGGCCGTACAGGGGTCCTACAATGAGCAGTTCTTC,CASSPRAVQGSYNEQFF
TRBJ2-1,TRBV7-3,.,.,TGTGCCAGCAGCCTTACCATAGACTCCTACAATGAGCAGTTCTTC,CASSLTIDSYNEQFF
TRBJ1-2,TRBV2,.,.,TGTGCCAGCAGTGAAACGGGGGGGAACTATGGCTACACCTTC,CASSETGGNYGYTF
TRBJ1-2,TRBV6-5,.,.,TGTGCCAGCAGTTACTCGAGAGCAGGGCCCTATGGCTACACCTTC,CASSYSRAGPYGYTF